This TCR beta chain was observed in a study of blood T cell repertoires in COVID-19. At the level of the study: Acute and convalescent COVID-19 specimens originated in the United States, Italy and Spain.

Per the study methods: Scientists estimated how many nucleated cells there were by amplifying reference gene primers. Produced via immunoSEQ multiplex PCR; TCRdb's table is partial and in-frame only. V and J calls and clone size follow that table, whereas D and trimming were derived from the DNA. This sample yields hundreds of thousands of clones, of which about nine tenths are seen a single time; about 1.7% belongs to the top ten. The CDR3 runs to 15 residues. Germline CDR1 ENHRY, CDR2 SYGVKD. V shed 3 bases, J shed 6 bases, and the junction held 4 bases outside the gene matches. This TCR was recovered from a woman in her sixties who had recovered from COVID-19. The V and J genes are TRBV10-3 and TRBJ2-2, with 10 bases matching TRBD2. Specimen: peripheral blood. The CDR3 protein is CAISDFGTSAGELFF. The CDR3, as DNA: TGTGCCATCAGTGACTTTGGGACTAGCGCCGGGGAGCTGTTTTTT.